This T cell receptor beta chain was identified during a study of cytomegalovirus exposure and HLA in healthy donors. Whole-study context: Membership in the Caucasian-associated ancestry cluster was found for about four fifths of nearly 400 genotyped donors. General study results and limits: HLA restriction was apparent for most CMV-associated TCR beta chains in a later analysis. Earlier analysis found most TCR beta V segments productive about 87% or about 30% of the time. In most subjects, TCR beta sequences reportedly gave accurate predictions of HLA-A and HLA-B alleles.

With 60 Vbeta and 13 Jbeta primers, the PCR was carried out. Here immunoSEQ multiplex PCR was the method, and the copy in TCRdb shows in-frame clones only, minus some. This sample lists tens of thousands of clones; its ten largest clones have under 4%. J lost 6 bases, V lost 1 base, and 5 bases had no gene match. Germline CDR1 LNHDA, CDR2 SQIVND (reference sequence). The CDR3 runs to 14 residues. As for this clone: Antigen: not known.

The chain combines TRBV19 with TRBJ1-1; TRBD1 matches 7 bases. The sample consisted of PBMCs. The sequence derives from a female donor in good health and CMV-seropositive. The DNA for the CDR3 is TGTGCCAGTAGTATAGGGCAGGGGGATTCTGAAGCTTTCTTT. It codes for CASSIGQGDSEAFF.